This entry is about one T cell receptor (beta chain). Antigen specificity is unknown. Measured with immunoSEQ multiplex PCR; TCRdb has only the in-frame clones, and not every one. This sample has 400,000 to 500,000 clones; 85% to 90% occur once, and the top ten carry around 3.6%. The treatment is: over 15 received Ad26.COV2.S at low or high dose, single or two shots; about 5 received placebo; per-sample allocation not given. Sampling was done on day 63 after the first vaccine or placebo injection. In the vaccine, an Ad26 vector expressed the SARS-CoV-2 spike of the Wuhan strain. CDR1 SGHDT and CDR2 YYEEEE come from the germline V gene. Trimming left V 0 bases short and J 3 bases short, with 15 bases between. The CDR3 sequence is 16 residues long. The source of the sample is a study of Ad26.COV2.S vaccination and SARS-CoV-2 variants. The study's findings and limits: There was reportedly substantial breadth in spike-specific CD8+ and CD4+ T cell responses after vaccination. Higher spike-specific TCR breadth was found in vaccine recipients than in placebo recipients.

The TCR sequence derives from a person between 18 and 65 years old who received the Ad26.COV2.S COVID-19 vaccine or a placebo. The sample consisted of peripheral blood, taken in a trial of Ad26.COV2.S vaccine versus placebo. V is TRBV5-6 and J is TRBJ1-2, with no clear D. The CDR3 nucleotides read TGTGCCAGCAGCTTGGATCTAGAGCCGTACTACTATGGCTACACCTTC. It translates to CASSLDLEPYYYGYTF. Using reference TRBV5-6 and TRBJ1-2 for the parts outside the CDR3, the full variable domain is DAGVTQSPTHLIKTRGQQVTLRCSPKSGHDTVSWYQQALGQGPQFIFQYYEEEERQRGNFPDRFSGHQFPNYSSELNVNALLLGDSALYLCASSLDLEPYYYGYTFGSGTRLTVV.